This is a list of T cell receptor beta chains from one sample in a study of beta chain features in type 1 diabetes. TCRdb keeps only in-frame clones here, not all; method: immunoSEQ multiplex PCR. Seen here are about 410,000 clones, roughly 14% observed once, and the top ten hold around 0.039%. Sequencing was done on a sample of naive CD4+ T cells from blood. The receptors derive from a man aged 30 to 45 in good health. The CDR3 runs from the conserved cysteine through the conserved F or W. A D gene is named only where the DNA matches it firmly. Only part of the rows carry a size: once, few, many, or a class if the clone is expanded.

>once|15|NA|TRBJ2-7|TRBV11-2
CASSSIIDPETGLYF
TGTGCCAGCAGCTCGATCATCGACCCCGAAACGGGGCTGTACTTC
>NA|12|NA|TRBJ2-7|TRBV11-2
CASSLFLYEQYF
TGTGCCAGCAGCTTATTTCTCTACGAGCAGTACTTC
>NA|12|NA|TRBJ2-5|TRBV18
CASSPLGETQYF
TGTGCCAGCTCACCATTGGGGGAGACCCAGTACTTC
>few|14|TRBD2|TRBJ2-1|TRBV15
CATSRGGGNTEQFF
TGTGCCACCAGCAGAGGCGGGGGGAATACTGAGCAGTTCTTC
>few|15|TRBD1|TRBJ1-4|TRBV4-2
CASSQADRGNEKLFF
TGTGCCAGCAGCCAAGCTGACAGGGGTAATGAAAAACTGTTTTTT
>few|13|NA|TRBJ2-5|TRBV5-1
CASSSDSSKTQYF
TGCGCCAGCAGCTCGGACAGTTCGAAGACCCAGTACTTC
>NA|12|NA|TRBJ1-1|TRBV7-8
CASSEIRGEAFF
TGTGCCAGCAGCGAGATACGCGGTGAAGCTTTCTTT
>few|15|TRBD2|TRBJ2-1|TRBV7-3
CASSSSSGRASEQFF
TGTGCCAGCAGCTCGTCTAGCGGGAGGGCCAGTGAGCAGTTCTTC
>few|13|NA|TRBJ1-1|TRBV9
CASSVLVDTEAFF
TGTGCCAGCAGCGTCCTCGTCGACACTGAAGCTTTCTTT
>few|16|NA|TRBJ2-7|TRBV4-3
CASSQGYPLNSYEQYF
TGCGCCAGCAGCCAAGGGTACCCTCTAAACTCCTACGAGCAGTACTTC
>NA|16|TRBD1|TRBJ1-1|TRBV13
CASSLGQGASWTEAFF
TGTGCCAGCAGTCTAGGACAGGGGGCGTCTTGGACTGAAGCTTTCTTT
>NA|18|NA|TRBJ2-5|TRBV7-9
CASSSMGLRSLLRETQYF
TGTGCCAGCAGCTCCATGGGACTGCGGAGTTTGCTAAGGGAGACCCAGTACTTC
>NA|16|TRBD1|TRBJ1-2|TRBV18
CASSPGTVTANYGYTF
TGTGCCAGCTCACCAGGGACAGTGACAGCTAACTATGGCTACACCTTC
>NA|15|NA|TRBJ2-7|TRBV7-9
CASSLEGAGSYEQYF
TGTGCCAGCAGCTTAGAGGGCGCAGGGTCATACGAGCAGTACTTC
>NA|15|NA|TRBJ1-6|TRBV7-6
CASSLLGLSNSPLHF
TGTGCCAGCAGCTTACTGGGACTGTCAAATTCACCCCTCCACTTT
>NA|16|NA|TRBJ1-1|TRBV7-6
CASSLGSRGTNTEAFF
TGTGCCAGCAGCTTAGGGTCCCGGGGGACAAACACTGAAGCTTTCTTT
>few|15|NA|TRBJ1-1|TRBV5-6
CASSPRGSGNTEAFF
TGTGCCAGCAGCCCTAGGGGCTCCGGTAACACTGAAGCTTTCTTT
>NA|15|NA|TRBJ2-1|TRBV19
CASSIGLRENNEQFF
TGTGCCAGTAGTATAGGACTACGGGAGAACAATGAGCAGTTCTTC
>NA|13|NA|TRBJ2-3|TRBV5-4
CASSFQATDTQYF
TGTGCCAGCAGCTTTCAAGCCACAGATACGCAGTATTTT
>once|16|TRBD1|TRBJ1-2|TRBV7-9
CASSRTLGQVGYGYTF
TGTGCCAGCAGCCGAACCTTAGGACAGGTCGGCTATGGCTACACCTTC
>NA|17|TRBD2|TRBJ2-3|TRBV5-4
CASRWGLAGSYGDTQYF
TGTGCCAGCAGATGGGGACTAGCGGGCTCTTACGGAGATACGCAGTATTTT
>NA|15|TRBD2|TRBJ2-1|TRBV7-7
CASSLAGDGRNEQFF
TGTGCTAGCAGCCTAGCGGGAGATGGTCGCAATGAGCAGTTCTTC
>NA|14|TRBD2|TRBJ2-5|TRBV11-1
CASSRLADQETQYF
TGTGCCAGCAGCCGACTAGCGGACCAAGAGACCCAGTACTTC
>NA|15|TRBD1|TRBJ1-5|TRBV5-4
CASSLGTGGSQPQHF
TGTGCCAGCAGCTTGGGAACAGGGGGCTCTCAGCCCCAGCATTTT
>NA|13|TRBD2|TRBJ2-3|TRBV7-2
CASSSGLKDTQYF
TGTGCCAGCAGCTCGGGACTAAAAGATACGCAGTATTTT
>NA|13|TRBD1|TRBJ2-7|TRBV6-6
CASGKQGMYEQYF
TGTGCCAGCGGAAAACAGGGGATGTACGAGCAGTACTTC
>few|17|TRBD2|TRBJ2-3|TRBV2
CASTQRTSGVSTDTQYF
TGTGCCAGCACCCAACGGACTAGCGGGGTCAGCACAGATACGCAGTATTTT
>few|12|NA|TRBJ1-5|TRBV6-6
CASSPSNQPQHF
TGTGCCAGCAGTCCCAGCAATCAGCCCCAGCATTTT
>NA|16|TRBD2|TRBJ2-5|TRBV7-2
CASSSRTSGREWTQYF
TGTGCCAGCAGCTCGCGGACTAGCGGGAGGGAATGGACCCAGTACTTC
>NA|15|NA|TRBJ2-2|TRBV9
CASSITGYESGELFF
TGTGCCAGCAGCATAACAGGGTATGAGTCCGGGGAGCTGTTTTTT
>few|14|TRBD1|TRBJ2-1|TRBV29-1
CSVGGRQGRGLKFF
TGCAGCGTTGGGGGACGACAGGGAAGGGGTCTGAAGTTCTTC
>few|12|NA|TRBJ1-5|TRBV29-1
CSVGYSNQPQHF
TGCAGCGTTGGGTATAGCAATCAGCCCCAGCATTTT
>NA|13|NA|TRBJ1-3|TRBV5-1
CASSRDRSNTIYF
TGCGCCAGCAGCAGGGACCGATCAAACACCATATATTTT